Listed here is a single T cell receptor (beta chain). This clone appeared a few times. The specificity of this receptor is unknown. No much larger clone is present one base from it, and per-base qualities are unavailable. This specimen belongs to a study of a mutant IDH1 vaccine in newly diagnosed glioma (dated by TCRdb to the early 2020s). For the wider study: Vaccination started 4-6 weeks after radiotherapy alone, or was given together with temozolomide cycles in the groups whose treatment included chemotherapy. Prior to enrollment, patients had been given standard therapy consisting of radiotherapy alone, temozolomide alone, or radiochemotherapy with temozolomide, with the combination given to most patients. Peripheral blood was collected at six visits: V03 (baseline), V05, V07, V10, V12 and V13. The week-35 safety follow-up was designated visit V12, and the week-47 end of study was designated visit V13. For exploratory analyses, under 30 treated patients had longitudinal TCRB deep sequencing done wherever samples were available. Of the 25 to 40 patients who were treated, around 60% were male and 37.5% were female, and the mean age was approximately 40 years. What the study reported, not specific to this receptor: Selection of PBMC samples for TCRB deep sequencing was based on availability. Across multiple MHC alleles, vaccine-induced immune responses were seen in approximately 93% of patients. Changes in the top peripheral T cell clonotypes picked up by TCRB sequencing did not appear to be linked to pseudoprogression. The authors stated that sample limitations prevented analyses of patient blood samples from being reproduced.

Libraries were made using the immunoSEQ multiplex PCR assay. Following the manufacturer's protocol, the hsTCRB Kit was used to amplify rearranged TCR beta chain sequences. Sequencing of TCRB libraries was carried out on an Illumina MiSeq. Concerning the study's data processing: Demultiplexing, trimming and gene mapping were performed with the kit vendor's proprietary platform. In its TCRdb copy, this immuneACCESS table keeps in-frame sequences only and misses some clones. Where compared with another copy, unresolved V genes explain less than half of these, and the others have no known cause. V, J and clone size derive from that table, while D and trimming were established from the DNA sequence. In all, the sample holds roughly 38,000 clones, and 82% of those were seen once. Clones ranked in the top ten supply around a sixth of the sample. The time point label, as the study defines it: week 47, end of study. A 20-mer mutant IDH1 peptide at 300 micrograms in Montanide made up each vaccine dose, which was injected subcutaneously together with topical imiquimod. Patients were given eight vaccinations, in weeks 1, 3, 5, 7, 11, 15, 19 and 23, which matched visits V03 through V10. The donors had newly diagnosed IDH1-mutant astrocytomas of WHO grade 3 or 4 that showed loss of nuclear ATRX. The samples were drawn from NOA16, a multicentre, single-arm, open-label phase I trial in Germany that tested a mutant IDH1 peptide vaccine in humans for the first time. The DNeasy Blood and Tissue Kit was used to extract genomic DNA from EDTA blood for TCRB sequencing.

The source material was PBMCs, sampled from a glioma patient whose treatment included an IDH1 peptide vaccine. The clonotype was recovered from a man aged 18-30 years with glioma. Some clones in this sample may be carry-over from other donors' samples.

Here is the DNA: TGTGCCAGCAGGCCTGGACAGATCTATGGCTACACCTTC. This is translated as CASRPGQIYGYTF. This chain is built from TRBV28 and TRBJ1-2; TRBD1 could be the D gene, as 6 bases match. The junction carries 12 bases between V and J, which are trimmed by 6 bases and 4 bases respectively. From the cysteine up to the phenylalanine, the CDR3 has a length of 13 residues. Solely the CDR3 DNA is kept, with 39 bases framed from the first base. CDR1 and CDR2 are drawn from the germline V gene: MDHEN, SYDVKM.